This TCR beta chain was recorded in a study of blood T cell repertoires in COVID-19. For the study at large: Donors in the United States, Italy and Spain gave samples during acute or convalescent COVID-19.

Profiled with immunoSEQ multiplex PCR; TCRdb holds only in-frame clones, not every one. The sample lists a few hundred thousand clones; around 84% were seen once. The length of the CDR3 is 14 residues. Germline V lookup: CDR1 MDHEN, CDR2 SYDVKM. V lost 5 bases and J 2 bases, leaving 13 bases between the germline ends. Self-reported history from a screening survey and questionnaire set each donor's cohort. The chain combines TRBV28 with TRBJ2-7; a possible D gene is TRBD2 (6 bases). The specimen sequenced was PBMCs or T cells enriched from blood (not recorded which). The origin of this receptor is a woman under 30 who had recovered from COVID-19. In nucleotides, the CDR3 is TGTGCCAGCAGTGCTCTGGGCGGGACCTACGAGCAGTACTTC. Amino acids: CASSALGGTYEQYF.